This TCR beta chain was identified during a study of blood T cell repertoires in COVID-19. Note on this clone: This sample also contains other DNA sequences that code for the same CDR3.

Measured with immunoSEQ multiplex PCR; TCRdb has only the in-frame clones, and not every one. In the table there are approximately 300,000 clones, about nine tenths of which are singletons. The length of the CDR3 is 13 residues. Germline assignment: CDR1 KGHSH and CDR2 LQKENI. V was cut by 0 bases and J by 0 bases, with 3 bases left in between. The origin of this receptor is a man aged 55 to 70 who had recovered from COVID-19. The gene calls are TRBV18 and TRBJ2-7; D ambiguous. The sequenced material came from PBMCs or T cells enriched from blood (not recorded which). CDR3 in DNA: TGTGCCAGCTCACCACCGAGCTCCTACGAGCAGTACTTC. Translated, it gives CASSPPSSYEQYF.